This is a list of T cell receptor beta chains from one sample in a study of blood T cell repertoires in COVID-19. Assay used: immunoSEQ multiplex PCR; TCRdb lists only in-frame clones, some missing. Here the sample spans about 93,000 clones, about 77% being singletons. The sample comprised peripheral blood. The receptor set was obtained from a human donor in a cohort sampled during active COVID-19. Both conserved end residues are part of each CDR3. The D gene is left open where the match is weak.

>TRBD1|TRBV6-6|TRBJ2-3
CAAHKTGQSTDTQYF
>-|TRBV14|TRBJ2-7
CASSIPGVHEQYF
>TRBD1|TRBV6-5|TRBJ1-3
CASSKQGLNTIYF
>-|TRBV5-8|TRBJ1-3
CASSFNRDTIYF
>-|TRBV5-4|TRBJ1-1
CASSTTGNTEAFF
>-|TRBV5-1|TRBJ1-1
CASSSSGGVGTEAFF
>TRBD2|TRBV27|TRBJ2-1
CASRGLALEQFF
>-|TRBV5-4|TRBJ1-3
CASSSPGVSGNTIYF
>-|TRBV6-1|TRBJ1-2
CASSEGPGGYGYTF
>-|TRBV16|TRBJ2-3
CASSLYTDTQYF
>TRBD1|TRBV28|TRBJ1-6
CAVGQGSFSPLHF
>-|TRBV18|TRBJ1-1
CASSPGVLQGWSSTEAFF
>TRBD2|TRBV7-3|TRBJ2-3
CASSLTRTSGRVTSNTQYF
>-|TRBV19|TRBJ2-7
CASSPRGQAPYEQYF
>-|TRBV4-1|TRBJ2-2
CASSQGTTGELFF
>TRBD1|TRBV5-1|TRBJ2-2
CASSLTGQGKSGELFF
>-|TRBV7-8|TRBJ2-6
CASSLGQFSGANVLTF
>-|TRBV24-1|TRBJ2-7
CATSDSAAGGNYEQYF
>-|TRBV7-3|TRBJ2-7
CASGDRTVYDEQYF
>-|TRBV7-2|TRBJ1-2
CASSFSGDRGYTF
>-|TRBV5-1|TRBJ2-5
CASSKGGFQETQYF
>-|TRBV5-6|TRBJ1-3
CASSLLGSSGNTIYF
>-|TRBV19|TRBJ1-5
CASKRAGNNQPQHF
>TRBD1|TRBV5-4|TRBJ2-7
CASSTGQGYEQYF
>TRBD1|TRBV5-5|TRBJ1-6
CASAGQLSLDNSPLHF
>TRBD2|TRBV7-3|TRBJ2-2
CASSSAGAGGGELFF
>TRBD1|TRBV28|TRBJ1-2
CASSRTGGLRGRGYTF
>-|TRBV28|TRBJ2-1
CASRSRGSSYNEQFF
>TRBD1|TRBV6-1|TRBJ2-2
CASSEPGGRTGELFF
>TRBD2|TRBV7-3|TRBJ2-7
CASSLPWTSGKVSGEQYF
>-|TRBV28|TRBJ1-4
CASSLRTTNEKLFF
>-|TRBV5-6|TRBJ2-1
CASLFGGRNEQFF
>-|TRBV5-4|TRBJ1-6
CASSQQWGQDINSPLHF
>-|TRBV10-1|TRBJ2-7
CASSASGSYEQYF
>TRBD2|TRBV11-2|TRBJ2-7
CASSLGTIITYEQYF
>TRBD2|TRBV29-1|TRBJ2-3
CSVVGGSGSADTQYF
>TRBD1|TRBV2|TRBJ1-6
CASNGGDRASYNSPLHF
>-|TRBV12-3/TRBV12-4|TRBJ2-2
CASPSRAGELFF
>-|TRBV12-3/TRBV12-4|TRBJ2-1
CASSFRVGNEQFF
>-|TRBV3-1/TRBV3-2|TRBJ2-7
CASSQVADTSYEQYF
>-|TRBV6-5|TRBJ1-4
CASSYWGRGEKLFF
>-|TRBV9|TRBJ1-3
CASSVETGSGNTIYF